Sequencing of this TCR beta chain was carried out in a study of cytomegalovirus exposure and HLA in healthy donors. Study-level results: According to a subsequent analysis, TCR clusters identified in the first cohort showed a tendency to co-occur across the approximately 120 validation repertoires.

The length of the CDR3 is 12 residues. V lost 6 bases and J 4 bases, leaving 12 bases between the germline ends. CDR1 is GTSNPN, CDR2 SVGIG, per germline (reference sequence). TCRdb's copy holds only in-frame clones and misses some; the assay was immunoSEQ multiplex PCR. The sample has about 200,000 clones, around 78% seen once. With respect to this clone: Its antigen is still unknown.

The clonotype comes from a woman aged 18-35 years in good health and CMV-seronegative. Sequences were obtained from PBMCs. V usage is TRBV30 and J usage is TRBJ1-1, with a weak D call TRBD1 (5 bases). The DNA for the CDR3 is TGTGCCTGCTGTGGGGGGAGCACTGAAGCTTTCTTT. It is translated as CACCGGSTEAFF.